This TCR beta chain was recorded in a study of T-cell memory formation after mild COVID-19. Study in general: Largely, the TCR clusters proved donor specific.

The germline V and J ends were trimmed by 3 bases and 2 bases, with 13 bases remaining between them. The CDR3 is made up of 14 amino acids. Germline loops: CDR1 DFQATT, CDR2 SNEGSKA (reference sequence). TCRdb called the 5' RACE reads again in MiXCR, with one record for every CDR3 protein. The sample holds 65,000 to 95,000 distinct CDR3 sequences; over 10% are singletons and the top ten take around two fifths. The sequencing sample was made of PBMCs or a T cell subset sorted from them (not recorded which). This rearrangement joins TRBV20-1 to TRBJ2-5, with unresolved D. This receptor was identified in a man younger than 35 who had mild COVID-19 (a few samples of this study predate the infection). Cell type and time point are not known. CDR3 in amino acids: CSASTVSEQETQYF. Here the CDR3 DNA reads TGCAGTGCTAGTACGGTCAGCGAACAAGAGACCCAGTACTTC.